Following are 26 T cell receptor beta chains from one sample sequenced in a study of shared clonotypes between healthy human individuals (dated by TCRdb to 2020 to 2021). Library prep was done by the immunoSEQ multiplex PCR assay. TCRdb re-hosts the immuneACCESS table, in-frame sequences only. Its copies lack some clones; in the studies checked, an unresolved V gene accounts for under half of them, and the cause for the rest is not known. The sample includes around 2.3 million clones, with around 95% observed a single time. The ten largest clones add up to 0.1% to 0.15% of the sample. The sequenced material came from naive CD4+ T cells sorted from blood. What this sample's cell subset or site label stands for: CD45RA+ positively selected. The receptors were gathered from a young man in good health.

This chain joins TRBV1 and TRBJ1-1. TRBV1 is tagged as a pseudogene. The CDR3 length is 15 residues. CDR3 sequence (DNA): TGCACCAGCAGCCAATCCCCGGGACGTAGCGCTGAAGCTTTCTTT. It specifies CTSSQSPGRSAEAFF.

V usage is TRBV28 and J usage is TRBJ1-5; TRBD1 agrees at 8 bases. CDR3 length equals 14 residues. Germline loops: CDR1 MDHEN, CDR2 SYDVKM. The V and J ends lost 7 bases and 3 bases, in that order; junction bases with no gene match: 5. CDR3 DNA sequence: TGTGCCAGCAAACTACAGGGGGTCAATCAGCCCCAGCATTTT. As protein: CASKLQGVNQPQHF.

The chain combines TRBV6-5 with TRBJ2-7; D is unresolved. Germline V CDR1 and CDR2: MNHEY, SVGAGI. There are 13 residues in the CDR3. V was shortened by 6 bases and J by 6 bases, with 15 bases between the two germline ends. CDR3 protein: CASRGTTWGEQYF. The CDR3 nucleotides read TGTGCCAGCAGGGGAACGACCTGGGGCGAGCAGTACTTC.

The chain couples TRBV6-1 to TRBJ2-2; 7 bases align to TRBD1. J lost 3 bases, V lost 6 bases, and 4 bases had no gene match. Germline V gives CDR1 MNHNS, CDR2 SASEGT. The CDR3 spans 14 residues. Here the CDR3 reads CASRDRADTGELFF. As DNA, the CDR3 is TGTGCCAGCAGAGACAGGGCTGACACCGGGGAGCTGTTTTTT.

This clone was seen once. The genes are TRBV2 and TRBJ2-3, with D maybe TRBD1 (8 bases). V gave up 6 bases and J gave up 3 bases, with 19 bases separating them. Germline V lookup: CDR1 SNHLY, CDR2 FYNNEI. The CDR3 length is 16 residues. CDR3 in amino acids: CASRTDRGGRTDTQYF. CDR3 nucleotides: TGTGCCAGCAGAACAGACAGGGGAGGGAGAACAGATACGCAGTATTTT.

Only one count was recorded for this clone. The chain carries TRBV5-1 and TRBJ2-1; 11 bases are a match to TRBD2. The trim removed 1 base at V and 9 bases at J, leaving 3 bases unmatched. The CDR3 length is 14 residues. Germline loops: CDR1 SGHRS, CDR2 YFSETQ. CDR3 bases: TGCGCCAGCAGCTTGCTAACTAGCGGGGGTGAGCAGTTCTTC. Amino acids: CASSLLTSGGEQFF.

This chain links TRBV5-4 with TRBJ2-2; no clear D. This CDR3 contains 12 residues. Germline CDR1 SGHNT, CDR2 YYREEE (reference sequence). The V end was cut by 5 bases, the J end by 7 bases, with 9 bases between. The CDR3 nucleotides are TGTGCCAGCAGTCATTCTGGCGGGGAGCTGTTTTTT. It is translated as CASSHSGGELFF.

This clone has only one observation. CDR3 DNA sequence: TGTGCCAGCAGCGAACTAGGGACGTCCCCCTACGAGCAGTACTTC. Its translation: CASSELGTSPYEQYF. The chain is built from TRBV9 and TRBJ2-7, with D tentatively TRBD1 or TRBD2 (5 bases each). The CDR3 runs to 15 residues. Per the germline V gene, CDR1 is SGDLS and CDR2 is YYNGEE. Trimming shortened V by 3 bases and J by 2 bases, and 15 bases separated the two germline ends.

V and J are TRBV7-9 and TRBJ2-3; 7 positions agree with TRBD2. The CDR3 has 16 residues. The ends lost 5 bases at V and 2 bases at J; junction bases unmatched: 10. The V gene's germline CDR1 is SEHNR and CDR2 FQNEAQ (reference sequence). The CDR3 coding sequence is TGTGCCAGCAGCACCCAGCGGGGCGGGGACACAGATACGCAGTATTTT. Translated, it gives CASSTQRGGDTDTQYF.

The chain joins TRBV4-1 to TRBJ1-6; tentatively, D is TRBD1 (6 bases). The CDR3 sequence is 16 residues long. Germline CDR1 is MGHRA and CDR2 is YSYEKL. Trimming shortened V by 1 base and J by 6 bases, and 13 bases separated the two germline ends. The CDR3 bases are TGCGCCAGCAGCCAAGGTCGGGACACCCCTAATTCACCCCTCCACTTT. This codes for CASSQGRDTPNSPLHF.

V and J are TRBV7-6 and TRBJ2-1; TRBD1 matches 8 bases. The CDR3 spans 14 residues. Germline V gives CDR1 SGHVS, CDR2 FNYEAQ. With 8 bases clipped from V and 3 bases from J, the junction kept 6 bases outside the gene matches. The CDR3 coding sequence is TGTGCCAGCGAGGAAGGGACAGGCTACAATGAGCAGTTCTTC. It yields the protein CASEEGTGYNEQFF.

J is TRBJ1-2 and V is TRBV29-1; 10 bases are shared with TRBD1. CDR1 SQVTM and CDR2 ANQGSEA come from the germline V gene. V was pared by 7 bases and J by 7 bases, with 9 bases of the junction left unmatched. The CDR3 loop spans 13 amino acids. CDR3 nucleotide sequence: TGCAGCGACCTCGACAGGGGGCGTGGTGGCTACACCTTC. Its protein product is CSDLDRGRGGYTF.

The rearrangement joins TRBV5-1 to TRBJ2-7, with D possibly matching TRBD1 (6 bases). V lost 0 bases, J lost 0 bases, and 10 bases lay in between. The CDR3 sequence is 15 residues long. The germline V gene encodes CDR1 SGHRS and CDR2 YFSETQ. DNA for the CDR3: TGCGCCAGCAGCTTGGAGGGGGATAACTCCTACGAGCAGTACTTC. This encodes CASSLEGDNSYEQYF. Supplemented by reference TRBV5-1 and TRBJ2-7, the full variable domain reads KAGVTQTPRYLIKTRGQQVTLSCSPISGHRSVSWYQQTPGQGLQFLFEYFSETQRNKGNFPGRFSGRQFSNSRSEMNVSTLELGDSALYLCASSLEGDNSYEQYFGPGTRLTVT.

The genes are TRBV10-3 and TRBJ1-1; tentatively, D is TRBD1 (6 bases). The CDR3 consists of 14 residues. The germline V gene has CDR1 ENHRY and CDR2 SYGVKD. V shed 7 bases and J shed 5 bases, with 17 bases lying between them. CDR3 sequence (DNA): TGTGCCATCATGCCCGTCGGGGGGCGAACTGAAGCTTTCTTT. It encodes CAIMPVGGRTEAFF.

About this clone itself: Different DNA sequences within this sample yield the same CDR3. The chain has TRBV5-1 and TRBJ2-2; weak D call: TRBD1 (6 bases). This CDR3 spans 15 amino acids. With 0 bases removed from V and 2 bases from J, the gap between germline ends came to 8 bases. The germline V gene has CDR1 SGHRS and CDR2 YFSETQ. The DNA for the CDR3 is TGCGCCAGCAGCTTGGACAGGGTTAACACCGGGGAGCTGTTTTTT. As protein: CASSLDRVNTGELFF.

This chain links TRBV27 with TRBJ1-4, with D maybe TRBD1 (5 bases). This CDR3 has 16 residues. Germline V gene sequence: CDR1 MNHEY, CDR2 SMNVEV (reference sequence). V was trimmed by 7 bases and J by 0 bases, leaving 15 bases between them. CDR3 in DNA: TGTGCCAGCATTCTAAAACAGGACGCAACTAATGAAAAACTGTTTTTT. It specifies CASILKQDATNEKLFF. The variable domain in full, with the rest retrieved from reference TRBV27 and TRBJ1-4, is EAQVTQNPRYLITVTGKKLTVTCSQNMNHEYMSWYRQDPGLGLRQIYYSMNVEVTDKGDVPEGYKVSRKEKRNFPLILESPSPNQTSLYFCASILKQDATNEKLFFGSGTQLSVL.

In its sample, this clone was seen once. The V and J genes are TRBV5-1 and TRBJ2-1; D possibly corresponds to TRBD1 (6 bases). Germline loops: CDR1 SGHRS, CDR2 YFSETQ. CDR3 length: 11 amino acids. The V end was cut by 9 bases, the J end by 9 bases, with 13 bases between. CDR3 bases: TGCGCCACTACAAAAGGGGGTGAGCAGTTCTTC. Amino acid sequence: CATTKGGEQFF. Supplemented by reference TRBV5-1 and TRBJ2-1, the full variable domain reads KAGVTQTPRYLIKTRGQQVTLSCSPISGHRSVSWYQQTPGQGLQFLFEYFSETQRNKGNFPGRFSGRQFSNSRSEMNVSTLELGDSALYLCATTKGGEQFFGPGTRLTVL.

This rearrangement joins TRBV10-3 to TRBJ1-2; D is unresolved. From germline, CDR1 is ENHRY and CDR2 SYGVKD. CDR3 length: 14 amino acids. The germline V and J ends were trimmed by 3 bases and 8 bases, with 16 bases remaining between them. CDR3 in amino acids: CAISDLKVGEGYTF. CDR3 in DNA: TGTGCCATCAGTGACCTCAAGGTCGGGGAAGGCTACACCTTC.

Comment on this clone: The same CDR3 arises from other DNA sequences in this sample as well. The chain combines TRBV5-1 with TRBJ1-1; D gene ambiguous. Trimming cost V 0 bases and J 0 bases, with 6 bases left between them. The germline gives CDR1 SGHRS, CDR2 YFSETQ. The CDR3 spans 14 residues. The CDR3 loop reads CASSLGGMNTEAFF. The CDR3 DNA reads as TGCGCCAGCAGCTTGGGGGGTATGAACACTGAAGCTTTCTTT.

Details on this clone: The identical CDR3 is also encoded by other nucleotide sequences in the sample. V and J are TRBV2 and TRBJ2-7; no reliable D call. The germline V gene has CDR1 SNHLY and CDR2 FYNNEI. With 8 bases removed from V and 4 bases from J, the gap between germline ends came to 6 bases. The CDR3 loop spans 10 amino acids. The CDR3 loop is CASATYEQYF. CDR3 DNA sequence: TGTGCCAGCGCTACATACGAGCAGTACTTC.

The chain employs TRBV5-5 and TRBJ2-3; D call uncertain. Germline-derived CDR1 and CDR2 are SGHKS and YYEKEE (reference sequence). The length of the CDR3 is 15 residues. The germline V and J ends were trimmed by 3 bases and 0 bases, with 11 bases remaining between them. For the CDR3, the DNA is TGTGCCAGCAGCTCCCCCAGTCCTAGCACAGATACGCAGTATTTT. Translating gives CASSSPSPSTDTQYF.

The chain combines TRBV19 with TRBJ1-6, with a possible D match to TRBD1 (5 bases). This CDR3 spans 13 amino acids. V gave up 5 bases and J gave up 7 bases, with 9 bases separating them. Germline CDR1 reads LNHDA; CDR2 reads SQIVND (reference sequence). The CDR3 sequence is CASSLTANSPLHF. The CDR3, as DNA: TGTGCCAGTAGTTTGACAGCGAATTCACCCCTCCACTTT. Full variable domain (missing parts from reference TRBV19 and TRBJ1-6): DGGITQSPKYLFRKEGQNVTLSCEQNLNHDAMYWYRQDPGQGLRLIYYSQIVNDFQKGDIAEGYSVSREKKESFPLTVTSAQKNPTAFYLCASSLTANSPLHFGNGTRLTVT.

This chain connects TRBV11-3 to TRBJ2-3; 10 bases are shared with TRBD2. The V gene end was trimmed by 1 base and the J gene end by 0 bases; junction bases not matched to a gene: 1. CDR1 is SGHNT, CDR2 YENEEA, per germline. CDR3 length: 16 residues. The CDR3 protein is CASSLATSGSTDTQYF. The DNA of the CDR3 is TGTGCCAGCAGCTTAGCGACTAGCGGGAGCACAGATACGCAGTATTTT.

This clone was found once. V is TRBV5-4 and J is TRBJ2-7; either TRBD1 or TRBD2 may fit D (5 bases each). Germline loops: CDR1 SGHNT, CDR2 YYREEE (reference sequence). V lost 2 bases to trimming and J lost 5 bases, with 14 bases between them. The CDR3 runs 14 residues. CDR3 loop: CASSFMGPGHEQYF. The CDR3 DNA follows: TGTGCCAGCAGCTTCATGGGACCGGGTCACGAGCAGTACTTC.

The chain recombines TRBV5-4 with TRBJ1-4; 11 bases match TRBD1. V lost 1 base, J lost 8 bases, and 4 bases stayed unmatched. CDR3 size: 15 residues. The germline V gene has CDR1 SGHNT and CDR2 YYREEE (reference sequence). The CDR3 reads CASSLLGQGEEKLFF. Written as DNA, the CDR3 is TGTGCCAGCAGCTTGTTGGGACAGGGGGAAGAAAAACTGTTTTTT.

The CDR3 DNA reads TGCGCCAGCAGCTTGGAGATGGGAGGCACTGAAGCTTTCTTT. Amino acids: CASSLEMGGTEAFF. The J gene is TRBJ1-1, the V gene TRBV5-1; no reliable D call. Germline V gives CDR1 SGHRS, CDR2 YFSETQ. The CDR3 totals 14 residues. Trimming stripped 0 bases from V and 4 bases from J, with 10 bases between.